This TCR beta chain was obtained from a study of cytomegalovirus exposure and HLA in healthy donors. Germline CDR1 MNHEY, CDR2 SVGAGI. Trimming shortened V by 4 bases and J by 5 bases, and 17 bases separated the two germline ends. This CDR3 contains 16 residues. Donors were drawn from the approximately 120-subject validation cohort, separate from the approximately 700-subject first cohort. Libraries were prepared by immunoSEQ multiplex PCR; TCRdb keeps only in-frame clonotypes and omits some of them. This table has some 99,000 clones, roughly 90% appearing once. The chain links TRBV6-5 to TRBJ2-2, with a possible D match to TRBD1 (5 bases). The sequencing sample was made of PBMCs. The sequence came from a woman between 18 and 30 years old in good health and CMV-seronegative. CDR3 DNA: TGTGCCAGCAGTTGGTCGCCAACAAAGGGGACCGGGGAGCTGTTTTTT. It specifies CASSWSPTKGTGELFF.